This TCR beta chain originates from a study of blood T cell repertoires in COVID-19 (dated by TCRdb to 2018 to 2021). About the investigation overall: Collaborator samples came from the United States, Italy and Spain and covered acute and convalescent phases of COVID-19. The prospective study material was composed of cDNA or gDNA derived from T cells, B-cell-depleted T cells, or PBMCs. Subjects who had been exposed to COVID-19, were actively infected with it, or had recovered from it provided the deeply sampled blood TCRbeta repertoires that made up the dataset. The repertoires were made available in a free public database intended to serve as a resource for research on the immune response to SARS-CoV-2. The samples were drawn from the first 160 participants of the ongoing ImmuneRACE study and from 950 to 1,500 subjects provided by 6 global collaborators. A de-identified subject ID, COVID-19 status, age in years and sex were almost always included in the sample metadata. HLA class I and class II types, where available, came from metadata supplied by the sample provider rather than from assay-based typing.

What the research found in general, with its limitations: How much clinical and demographic metadata was included differed by source and by participant, and the metadata was provided uncurated.

A note on this clone: What this receptor recognizes is not known. Base qualities are not at hand, and no much larger clone is one base apart.

CDR3 length: 14 amino acids, cysteine to phenylalanine. The sequence is cut down to CDR3 DNA, 42 bases in frame from base 1. The CDR1 and CDR2 encoded by the germline V gene are LGHNT and FRNRAP. V trim: 5 bases; J trim: 6 bases; unmatched bases: 3. The immunoSEQ Assay, a bias-controlled multiplex PCR, was used to amplify TCRbeta CDR3 regions from genomic DNA. The authors processed their data as follows. Within the assay, amplification of reference gene primers was used to estimate how many nucleated cells each sample contained. To quantify the absolute abundance of each unique TCRbeta CDR3 rearrangement, sequence reads were collapsed and filtered. For each sample, productive Simpson clonality was calculated by taking the square root of Simpson's diversity index across productive rearrangements. TCRdb stores this immuneACCESS table with in-frame sequences only. Part of the clones is absent; in the studies checked, under half of the shortfall reflects unresolved V genes, and no reason is known for the rest. V and J calls and clone size are copied from that table; D and trimming were computed from the DNA. This sample lists about 40,000 clones; roughly 80% were detected once. Around 24% of the sample belongs to the ten largest clones.

Each collaborating institution followed its own protocols to collect whole blood in K2EDTA tubes. For TCRbeta analysis, collaborator samples were shipped as frozen whole blood, as isolated PBMCs, or as DNA extracted from either sample type. Recombination linked TRBV12-5 to TRBJ2-1; TRBD1 aligns with 11 central bases. Source material: peripheral blood. This TCR was sampled from a human donor with acute or convalescent COVID-19. The donor label of this sample is uncertain. This receptor carries the CDR3 CASGTGTGGNEQFF. The nucleotides are TGTGCTAGTGGTACCGGGACAGGGGGCAATGAGCAGTTCTTC. The CDR3 plus the reference TRBV12-5 and TRBJ2-1 genes for the other parts give the full variable domain: DARVTQTPRHKVTEMGQEVTMRCQPILGHNTVFWYRQTMMQGLELLAYFRNRAPLDDSGMPKDRFSAEMPDATLATLKIQPSEPRDSAVYFCASGTGTGGNEQFFGPGTRLTVL.